These 17 T cell receptor beta chains were all obtained from the same sample, sequenced in a study of cytomegalovirus exposure and HLA in healthy donors. Amplification used 60 Vbeta primers and 13 Jbeta primers. Repertoires were generated with immunoSEQ multiplex PCR, while TCRdb's copy carries only in-frame clones and drops some. The sample's table shows 29,000 or so clones. The sequencing input was PBMCs. Every receptor here comes from a man aged 25-45 years in good health and CMV-seronegative.

V is TRBV29-1 and J is TRBJ1-2; D possibly corresponds to TRBD1 (5 bases). V shed 5 bases and J shed 3 bases, with 10 bases lying between them. Germline-derived CDR1 and CDR2 are SQVTM and ANQGSEA. The length of the CDR3 is 12 residues. CDR3 nucleotide sequence: TGCAGCGTTCTCATAGGGGACTATGGCTACACCTTC. Its protein product is CSVLIGDYGYTF.

This chain links TRBV13 with TRBJ2-7; 11 bases match TRBD2. The V segment lost 4 bases and the J segment 5 bases; nucleotides outside the gene matches: 13. The CDR3 consists of 17 residues. In germline, CDR1 is PRHDT, CDR2 FYEKMQ (reference sequence). The DNA of the CDR3 is TGTGCCAGCAGCTATAATTCCCGAACTAGCGGGAGCCACGAGCAGTACTTC. It encodes CASSYNSRTSGSHEQYF.

This chain links TRBV6-5 with TRBJ2-3; D possibly corresponds to TRBD2 (7 bases). Trimming took off 3 bases at V and 6 bases at J, with 16 bases between the two ends. CDR3 length: 15 amino acids. Germline CDR1 and CDR2: MNHEY and SVGAGI. For the CDR3, the DNA is TGTGCCAGCAGTTATCTCGGACTAGGGGGGGATACGCAGTATTTT. Encoded protein: CASSYLGLGGDTQYF.

The chain combines TRBV18 with TRBJ2-7, with TRBD2 as a possible D gene (5 bases). Deletions cut 3 bases from V and 7 bases from J, with 10 bases between. The CDR3 is 12 residues long. The germline V gene has CDR1 KGHSH and CDR2 LQKENI. CDR3 DNA sequence: TGTGCCAGCTCACCGAATACGGGGGAGCAGTACTTC. It yields the protein CASSPNTGEQYF.

This clone shows up as medium-sized by frequency. The V gene is TRBV6-4, the J gene TRBJ2-1; TRBD2 agrees at 14 bases. Germline values: CDR1 MRHNA, CDR2 SNTAGT. The CDR3 runs to 14 residues. Trimming cost V 3 bases and J 8 bases; bases outside gene matches: 0. The CDR3 DNA is TGTGCCAGCAGTGAGGGACTAGCGGGAGATGAGCAGTTCTTC. It is translated as CASSEGLAGDEQFF.

The chain carries TRBV28 and TRBJ1-1, with D unresolved. Germline values: CDR1 MDHEN, CDR2 SYDVKM. This CDR3 is 15 amino acids long. The V end was cut by 2 bases, the J end by 4 bases, with 14 bases between. DNA of the CDR3: TGTGCCAGCAGTTTAGGTTTTAGCGGGGTCACTGAAGCTTTCTTT. Translating it yields CASSLGFSGVTEAFF. The full variable domain, with the rest looked up from reference TRBV28 and TRBJ1-1, is DVKVTQSSRYLVKRTGEKVFLECVQDMDHENMFWYRQDPGLGLRLIYFSYDVKMKEKGDIPEGYSVSREKKERFSLILESASTNQTSMYLCASSLGFSGVTEAFFGQGTRLTVV.

The genes are TRBV7-9 and TRBJ2-5; 12 positions agree with TRBD2. Germline V lookup: CDR1 SEHNR, CDR2 FQNEAQ (reference sequence). V dropped 5 bases and J dropped 5; count of bases not matched to a gene: 9. The CDR3 covers 16 residues. This CDR3 reads CASSLGLAGVSETQYF. In DNA form, the CDR3 reads TGTGCCAGCAGCCTGGGACTAGCGGGTGTAAGCGAGACCCAGTACTTC.

The chain carries TRBV4-2 and TRBJ2-3; 10 bases match TRBD1. V gave up 1 base and J gave up 7 bases; unmatched junction bases: 8. CDR1 is LGHNA, CDR2 YNFKEQ, per germline. The CDR3 has 16 amino acids. CDR3 coding DNA: TGTGCCAGCAGCCAAGTCGAGGACAGGGGGATGCATACGCAGTATTTT. It translates to CASSQVEDRGMHTQYF.

This sequence joins TRBV29-1 and TRBJ2-4; D might be TRBD1 (6 bases). V lost 6 bases, J lost 0 bases, and 12 bases lay in between. This CDR3 spans 14 amino acids. Per the germline V gene, CDR1 is SQVTM and CDR2 is ANQGSEA. The CDR3 here is CSVSGVLAKNIQYF. The CDR3 DNA reads TGCAGCGTCTCAGGGGTTCTAGCCAAAAACATTCAGTACTTC.

The rearrangement joins TRBV7-8 to TRBJ2-3; tentative D call: TRBD2 (6 bases). V lost 3 bases and J lost 6, with 10 bases in between. The CDR3 totals 13 residues. Looked up from germline, CDR1 is SGHVS and CDR2 is FQNEAQ. CDR3 sequence (DNA): TGTGCCAGCAGCTTCGGGGGTGGGGATACGCAGTATTTT. This sequence encodes CASSFGGGDTQYF.

This rearrangement joins TRBV4-2 to TRBJ2-7, with TRBD2 identical over 7 bases. The CDR3 has 17 residues. V shed 5 bases, J shed 6 bases, and the junction held 19 bases outside the gene matches. From germline, CDR1 is LGHNA and CDR2 YNFKEQ. In DNA, the CDR3 is TGTGCCAGCAGCGGGAGGGCCTTAGAAGGTAGAAGAGGCGAGCAGTACTTC. It specifies CASSGRALEGRRGEQYF.

J is TRBJ1-2 and V is TRBV7-2; D is unresolved. Trimming took off 2 bases at V and 2 bases at J, with 9 bases between the two ends. The CDR3 sequence is 14 residues long. CDR1 and CDR2 (germline): SGHTA, FQGNSA. CDR3 residues: CASSLQQSNYGYTF. The CDR3 DNA is TGTGCCAGCAGCTTACAACAGTCCAACTATGGCTACACCTTC.

CDR3 nucleotide sequence: TGTGCCAGCAGTGACTCGGCTAGCGGGGGGGGCACAGATACGCAGTATTTT. This sequence encodes CASSDSASGGGTDTQYF. The chain employs TRBV6-4 and TRBJ2-3; 12 bases line up with TRBD2. Germline-derived CDR1 and CDR2 are MRHNA and SNTAGT. CDR3 length: 17 amino acids. The junction had 2 bases not matched to a gene; V was cut back by 0 bases and J by 1 base.

V and J are TRBV15 and TRBJ2-3; TRBD2 is a possible D gene (6 bases). Germline CDR1 reads LNHNV; CDR2 reads YYDKDF (reference sequence). The length of the CDR3 is 18 residues. With 0 bases removed from V and 1 base from J, the gap between germline ends came to 17 bases. The CDR3, as DNA: TGTGCCACCAGCAGAGATAGGAGGGTGGGTTCTGGCACAGATACGCAGTATTTT. It is translated as CATSRDRRVGSGTDTQYF.

A word on this clone: A read error may produce the germline difference seen at one junction end. The V and J genes are TRBV5-6 and TRBJ1-1; unclear D gene. Germline-derived CDR1 and CDR2 are SGHDT and YYEEEE. The CDR3 loop spans 11 amino acids. The CDR3 nucleotides are TGTGCCAGCACCTTGGGCACGGTAGCTTTCTTT. Amino acids: CASTLGTVAFF.

The chain joins TRBV11-1 to TRBJ1-4; the match to TRBD1 covers 9 bases. Germline CDR1 and CDR2: SGHAT and FQDESV (reference sequence). The junction had 1 base not matched to a gene; V was cut back by 4 bases and J by 1 base. The CDR3 covers 15 residues. The CDR3 is CASSWGQGTNEKLFF. Here the CDR3 DNA reads TGTGCCAGCAGCTGGGGACAGGGAACTAATGAAAAACTGTTTTTT.

The chain combines TRBV7-9 with TRBJ2-3; a possible D gene is TRBD1 (6 bases). There are 15 residues in the CDR3. Germline V lookup: CDR1 SEHNR, CDR2 FQNEAQ (reference sequence). Trimming took off 4 bases at V and 0 bases at J, with 11 bases between the two ends. This CDR3 reads CASSSGTLSTDTQYF. DNA of the CDR3: TGTGCCAGCAGCTCTGGGACACTGAGCACAGATACGCAGTATTTT.